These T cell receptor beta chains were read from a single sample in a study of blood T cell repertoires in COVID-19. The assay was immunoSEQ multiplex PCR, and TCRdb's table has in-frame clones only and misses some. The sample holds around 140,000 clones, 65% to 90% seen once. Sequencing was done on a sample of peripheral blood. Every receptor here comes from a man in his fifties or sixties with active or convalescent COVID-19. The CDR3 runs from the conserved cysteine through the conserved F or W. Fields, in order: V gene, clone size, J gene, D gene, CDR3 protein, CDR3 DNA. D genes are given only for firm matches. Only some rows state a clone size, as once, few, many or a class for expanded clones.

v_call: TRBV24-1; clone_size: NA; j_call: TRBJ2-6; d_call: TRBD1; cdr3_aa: CATGDSNSGANVLTF; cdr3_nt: TGTGCCACAGGGGACAGCAACTCTGGGGCCAACGTCCTGACTTTC
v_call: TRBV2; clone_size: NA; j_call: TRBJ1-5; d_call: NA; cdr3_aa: CASSELTGTEQPQHF; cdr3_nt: TGTGCCAGCAGTGAACTCACAGGGACGGAACAGCCCCAGCATTTT
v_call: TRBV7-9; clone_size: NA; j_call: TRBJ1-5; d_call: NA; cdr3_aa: CASGNRGNQPQHF; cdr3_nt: TGTGCCAGCGGTAATAGAGGCAATCAGCCCCAGCATTTT
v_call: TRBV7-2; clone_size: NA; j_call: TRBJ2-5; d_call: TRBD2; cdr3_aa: CASSRGSSEETQYF; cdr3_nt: TGTGCCAGCAGCCGCGGGAGCTCCGAGGAGACCCAGTACTTC
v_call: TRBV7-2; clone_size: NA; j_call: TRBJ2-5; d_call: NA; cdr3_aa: CASSLVASGNPLYQETQYF; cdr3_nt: TGTGCCAGCAGCTTAGTAGCTTCCGGGAACCCCTTGTACCAAGAGACCCAGTACTTC
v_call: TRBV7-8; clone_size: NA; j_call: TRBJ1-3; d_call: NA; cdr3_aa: CASSPRGGGNTIYF; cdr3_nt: TGTGCCAGCAGCCCCCGGGGGGGAGGAAACACCATATATTTT
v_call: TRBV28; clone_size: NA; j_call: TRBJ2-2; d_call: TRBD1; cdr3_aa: CASSLWGPGDRGSAGELFF; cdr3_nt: TGTGCCAGCAGTTTATGGGGCCCAGGGGACAGGGGTTCGGCCGGGGAGCTGTTTTTT
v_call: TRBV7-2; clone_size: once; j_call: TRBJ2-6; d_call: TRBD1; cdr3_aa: CASSLTGGAGANVLTF; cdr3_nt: TGTGCCAGCAGCTTAACAGGGGGCGCTGGGGCCAACGTCCTGACTTTC
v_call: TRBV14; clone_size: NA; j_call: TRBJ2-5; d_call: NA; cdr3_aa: CASSPLGVRGQETQYF; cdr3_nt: TGTGCCAGCAGCCCCTTAGGTGTAAGGGGCCAAGAGACCCAGTACTTC
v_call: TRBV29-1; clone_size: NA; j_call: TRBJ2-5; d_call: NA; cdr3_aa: CSAGWLGKYQETQYF; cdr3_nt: TGCAGCGCCGGATGGTTGGGCAAGTACCAAGAGACCCAGTACTTC
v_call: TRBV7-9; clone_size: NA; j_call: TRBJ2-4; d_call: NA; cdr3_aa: CASSLDLGLAKNIQYF; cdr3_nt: TGTGCCAGCAGCTTAGACTTAGGACTAGCCAAAAACATTCAGTACTTC
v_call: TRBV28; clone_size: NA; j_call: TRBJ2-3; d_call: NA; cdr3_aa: CASSFSTDTQYF; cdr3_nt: TGTGCCAGCAGTTTCTCCACAGATACGCAGTATTTT
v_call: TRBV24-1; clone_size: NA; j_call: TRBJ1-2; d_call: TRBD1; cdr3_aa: CATSRDSKYGYTF; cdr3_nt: TGTGCCACTTCCCGGGACAGCAAATATGGCTACACCTTC
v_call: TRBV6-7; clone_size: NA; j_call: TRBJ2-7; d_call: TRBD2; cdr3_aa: CATRGASGGAGEQYF; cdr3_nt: TGTGCCACCCGAGGTGCTAGCGGGGGGGCGGGTGAGCAGTACTTC
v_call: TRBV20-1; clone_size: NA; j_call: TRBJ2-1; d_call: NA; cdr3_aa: CSARRAGEQFF; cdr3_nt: TGCAGTGCTAGAAGGGCGGGTGAGCAGTTCTTC
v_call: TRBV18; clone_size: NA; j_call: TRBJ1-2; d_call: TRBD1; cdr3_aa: CASSSGTVDYGYTF; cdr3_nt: TGTGCCAGCTCATCAGGGACAGTAGACTATGGCTACACCTTC
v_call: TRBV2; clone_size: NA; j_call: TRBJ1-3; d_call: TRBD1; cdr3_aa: CAIRTGSGNFGGNTIYF; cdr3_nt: TGTGCCATACGGACAGGGAGTGGGAACTTTGGCGGAAACACCATATATTTT
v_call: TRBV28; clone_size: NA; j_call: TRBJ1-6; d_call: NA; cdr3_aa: CARTGGGGPYNSPLHF; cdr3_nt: TGTGCCCGCACGGGGGGGGGAGGTCCCTATAATTCACCCCTCCACTTT
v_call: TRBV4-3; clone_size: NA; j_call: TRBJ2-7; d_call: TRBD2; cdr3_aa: CASSQGADGGYEQYF; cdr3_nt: TGCGCCAGCAGCCAAGGGGCGGACGGGGGGTACGAGCAGTACTTC
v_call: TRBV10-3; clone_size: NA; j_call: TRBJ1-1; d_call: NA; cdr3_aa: CAISKSPEFGEAFF; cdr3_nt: TGTGCCATCAGTAAGTCACCAGAATTTGGTGAAGCTTTCTTT
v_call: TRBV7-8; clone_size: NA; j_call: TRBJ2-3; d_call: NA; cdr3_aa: CASSLASSAGTDTQYF; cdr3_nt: TGTGCCAGCAGCTTAGCGTCGTCGGCGGGCACAGATACGCAGTATTTT
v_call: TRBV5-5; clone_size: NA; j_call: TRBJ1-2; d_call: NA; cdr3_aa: CASSLTANYGYTF; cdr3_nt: TGTGCCAGCAGCCTGACAGCTAACTATGGCTACACCTTC
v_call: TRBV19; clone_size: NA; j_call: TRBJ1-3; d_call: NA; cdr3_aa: CASSIGRTASGNTIYF; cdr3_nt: TGTGCCAGTAGTATAGGGCGGACAGCCTCTGGAAACACCATATATTTT
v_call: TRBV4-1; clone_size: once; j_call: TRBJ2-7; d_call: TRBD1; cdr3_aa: CASSQDRTVYEQYF; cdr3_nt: TGCGCCAGCAGCCAGGACAGGACAGTTTACGAGCAGTACTTC
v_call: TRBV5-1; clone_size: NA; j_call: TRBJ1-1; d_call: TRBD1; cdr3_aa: CASSVGDRGRTEAFF; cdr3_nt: TGCGCCAGCAGCGTGGGTGACAGGGGGAGGACTGAAGCTTTCTTT
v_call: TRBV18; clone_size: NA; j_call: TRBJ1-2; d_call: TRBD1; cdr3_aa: CASSPTTGGWLPF; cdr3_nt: TGTGCCAGCTCACCAACGACAGGGGGGTGGCTCCCCTTC
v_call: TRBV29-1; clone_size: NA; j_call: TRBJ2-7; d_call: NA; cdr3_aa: CSVEPDNTYEQYF; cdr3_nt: TGCAGCGTCGAACCTGACAACACCTACGAGCAGTACTTC
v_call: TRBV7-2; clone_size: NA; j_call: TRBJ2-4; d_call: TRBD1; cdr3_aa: CASSSDRGQAKNIQYF; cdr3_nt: TGTGCCAGCAGCTCGGACAGGGGGCAGGCCAAAAACATTCAGTACTTC
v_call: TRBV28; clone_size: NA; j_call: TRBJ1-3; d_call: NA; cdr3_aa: CASSLVQAVSSGNTIYF; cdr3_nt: TGTGCCAGCAGTTTAGTACAGGCGGTCTCCTCTGGAAACACCATATATTTT
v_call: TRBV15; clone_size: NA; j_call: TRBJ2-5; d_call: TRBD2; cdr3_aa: CATSREASGGPYQETQYF; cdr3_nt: TGTGCCACCAGCAGAGAGGCTAGCGGGGGCCCGTACCAAGAGACCCAGTACTTC
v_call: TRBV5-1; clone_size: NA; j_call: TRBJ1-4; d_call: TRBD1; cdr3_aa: CASSLADRGSGEKLFF; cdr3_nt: TGCGCCAGCAGCTTGGCAGACAGGGGCAGCGGGGAAAAACTGTTTTTT
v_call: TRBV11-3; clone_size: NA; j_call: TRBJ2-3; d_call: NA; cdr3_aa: CASSLGELALSENTDTQYF; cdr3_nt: TGTGCCAGCAGCTTAGGGGAACTAGCTTTATCCGAAAACACAGATACGCAGTATTTT
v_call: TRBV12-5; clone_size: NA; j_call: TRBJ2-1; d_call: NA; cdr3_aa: CASGPIAASSYNEQFF; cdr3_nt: TGTGCTAGTGGCCCCATAGCGGCAAGCTCCTACAATGAGCAGTTCTTC
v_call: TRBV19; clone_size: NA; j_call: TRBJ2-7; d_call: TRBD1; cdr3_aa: CASTARDRENYEQYF; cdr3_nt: TGTGCCAGTACCGCTCGGGACAGGGAAAACTACGAGCAGTACTTC
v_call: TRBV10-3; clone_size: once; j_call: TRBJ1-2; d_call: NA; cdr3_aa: CAISPPGSGYTF; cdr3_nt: TGTGCCATCAGCCCACCAGGAAGTGGCTACACCTTC
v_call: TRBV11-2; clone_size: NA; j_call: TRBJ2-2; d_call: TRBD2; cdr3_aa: CASSLLAGGPLTGELFF; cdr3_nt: TGTGCCAGCAGCTTACTCGCGGGAGGCCCATTGACCGGGGAGCTGTTTTTT
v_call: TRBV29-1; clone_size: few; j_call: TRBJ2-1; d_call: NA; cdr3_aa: CSVEESRSNEQFF; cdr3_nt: TGCAGCGTTGAAGAATCTAGGTCCAATGAGCAGTTCTTC